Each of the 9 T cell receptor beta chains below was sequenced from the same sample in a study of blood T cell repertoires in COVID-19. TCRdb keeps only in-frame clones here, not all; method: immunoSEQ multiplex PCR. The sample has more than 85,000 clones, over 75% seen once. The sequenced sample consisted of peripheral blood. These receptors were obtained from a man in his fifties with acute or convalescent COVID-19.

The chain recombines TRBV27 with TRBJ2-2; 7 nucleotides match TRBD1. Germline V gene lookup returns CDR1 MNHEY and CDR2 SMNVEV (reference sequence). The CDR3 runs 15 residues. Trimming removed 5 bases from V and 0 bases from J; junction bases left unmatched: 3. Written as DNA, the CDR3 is TGTGCCAGCAGTCCCGGGACAGCGAACACCGGGGAGCTGTTTTTT. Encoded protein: CASSPGTANTGELFF.

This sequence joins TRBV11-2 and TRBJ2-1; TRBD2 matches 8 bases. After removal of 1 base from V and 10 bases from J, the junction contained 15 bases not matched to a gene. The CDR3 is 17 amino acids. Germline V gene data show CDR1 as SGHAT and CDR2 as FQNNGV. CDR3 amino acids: CASSLVMGASGRREQFF. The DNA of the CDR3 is TGTGCCAGCAGCTTAGTGATGGGGGCTAGCGGGCGTCGAGAGCAGTTCTTC.

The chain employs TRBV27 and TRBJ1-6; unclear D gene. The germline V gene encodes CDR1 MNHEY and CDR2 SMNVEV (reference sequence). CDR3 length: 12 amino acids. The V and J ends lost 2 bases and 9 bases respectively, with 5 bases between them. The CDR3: CASSLNGSPLHF. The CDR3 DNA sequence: TGTGCCAGCAGTTTAAACGGTTCACCCCTCCACTTT.

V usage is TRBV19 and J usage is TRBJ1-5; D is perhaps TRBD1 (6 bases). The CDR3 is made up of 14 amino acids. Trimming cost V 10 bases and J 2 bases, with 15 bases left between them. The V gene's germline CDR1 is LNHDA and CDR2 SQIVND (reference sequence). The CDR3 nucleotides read TGTGCCACGTCGGAGACAGGAGGCAATCAGCCCCAGCATTTT. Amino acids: CATSETGGNQPQHF.

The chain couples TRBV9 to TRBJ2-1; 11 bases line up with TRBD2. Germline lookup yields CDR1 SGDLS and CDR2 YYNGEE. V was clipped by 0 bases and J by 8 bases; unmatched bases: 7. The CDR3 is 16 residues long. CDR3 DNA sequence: TGTGCCAGCAGCGTAGTGGGGACTAGCGGCCTCTATGAGCAGTTCTTC. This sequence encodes CASSVVGTSGLYEQFF.

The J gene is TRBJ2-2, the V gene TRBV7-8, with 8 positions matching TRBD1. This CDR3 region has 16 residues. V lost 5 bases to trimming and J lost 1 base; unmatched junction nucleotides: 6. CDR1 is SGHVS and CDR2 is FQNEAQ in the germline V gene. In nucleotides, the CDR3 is TGTGCCAGCAGCGCCCGGGACAGGAGGAACACCGGGGAGCTGTTTTTT. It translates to CASSARDRRNTGELFF.

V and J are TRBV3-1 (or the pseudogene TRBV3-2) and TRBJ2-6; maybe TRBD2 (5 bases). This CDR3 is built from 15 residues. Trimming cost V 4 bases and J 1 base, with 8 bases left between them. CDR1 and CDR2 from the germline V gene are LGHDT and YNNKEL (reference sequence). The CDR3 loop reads CASSRLASGANVLTF. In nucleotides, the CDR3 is TGTGCCAGCAGCCGTCTAGCTTCTGGGGCCAACGTCCTGACTTTC.

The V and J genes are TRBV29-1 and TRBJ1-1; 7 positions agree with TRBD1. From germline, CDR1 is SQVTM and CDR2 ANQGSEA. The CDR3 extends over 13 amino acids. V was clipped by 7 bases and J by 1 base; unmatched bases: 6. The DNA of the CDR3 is TGCAGCGCTCGAAGACAGGGGAACACTGAAGCTTTCTTT. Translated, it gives CSARRQGNTEAFF.

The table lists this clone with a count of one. CDR3 DNA: TGTGCCAGCAGTGTCCCTACAGGGGGCTCTTTCGAGCAGTACTTC. This gives the protein CASSVPTGGSFEQYF. The chain joins TRBV6-4 to TRBJ2-7; 9 bases agree with TRBD1. Germline CDR1 is MRHNA and CDR2 is SNTAGT. The CDR3 consists of 15 residues. V lost 4 bases, J lost 6 bases, and 10 bases stayed unmatched.